The 25 T cell receptor beta chains listed next were all sequenced from one sample in a study of blood T cell dynamics during melanoma immunotherapy. Here immunoSEQ multiplex PCR was the method, and the copy in TCRdb shows in-frame clones only, minus some. Of a few thousand clones in the sample, 88% were seen once. Indicated time point: week 3, after first cycle of checkpoint inhibitor. The source material was blood, sampled from a patient treated with checkpoint blockade. Receptors originate from a human donor with melanoma.

The V and J genes are TRBV14 and TRBJ1-6, with unresolved D. The CDR3 is 12 amino acids. V lost 8 bases to trimming and J lost 3 bases, with 5 bases between them. CDR1 and CDR2 from the germline V gene are SGHDN and FVKESK. For the CDR3, the DNA is TGTGCCAGCTCGGACTATAATTCACCCCTCCACTTT. Protein product: CASSDYNSPLHF.

The chain combines TRBV4-2 with TRBJ2-5; D possibly uses TRBD1 or TRBD2 (6 bases each). Trimming took 0 bases from V and 4 from J, leaving 12 bases between them. The CDR3 spans 15 residues. CDR1 is LGHNA, CDR2 YNFKEQ, per germline. The chain's CDR3 is CASSQDWRGVETQYF. For the CDR3, the DNA is TGTGCCAGCAGCCAAGATTGGAGGGGGGTAGAGACCCAGTACTTC.

The CDR3 DNA reads as TGTGCCAGCAGTTTACGTGGGAAACCCACAGATACGCAGTATTTT. Protein sequence: CASSLRGKPTDTQYF. J is TRBJ2-3 and V is TRBV28; D is uncertain. The V end was cut by 2 bases, the J end by 2 bases, with 11 bases between. The CDR3 has 15 amino acids. CDR1 is MDHEN and CDR2 is SYDVKM in the germline V gene.

This sequence joins TRBV7-2 and TRBJ2-7; tentative D call: TRBD1 (5 bases). V was clipped by 2 bases and J by 3 bases, with 11 bases between them. Germline values: CDR1 SGHTA, CDR2 FQGNSA. The CDR3 totals 14 residues. CDR3 residues: CASSLQGLNYEQYF. The CDR3 DNA follows: TGTGCCAGCAGCTTACAGGGCCTCAACTACGAGCAGTACTTC.

V usage is TRBV7-2 and J usage is TRBJ1-1, with no clear D. The germline V gene encodes CDR1 SGHTA and CDR2 FQGNSA. The length of the CDR3 is 17 residues. Trimming shortened V by 4 bases and J by 1 base, and 19 bases separated the two germline ends. The CDR3 sequence: CASSSAPTGIKNTEAFF. CDR3 in DNA: TGTGCCAGCAGCTCCGCCCCGACTGGGATAAAGAACACTGAAGCTTTCTTT.

The CDR3, as DNA: TGTGCCAGCTCACTGTCCCGGGACGCCTCGTGGCAGTACTTC. Amino acids: CASSLSRDASWQYF. This sequence joins TRBV18 and TRBJ2-7; D could derive from TRBD1 or TRBD2 (5 bases each). V shed 4 bases and J shed 9 bases, with 19 bases lying between them. The CDR3 runs to 14 residues. The germline CDR1 and CDR2 sequences are KGHSH and LQKENI.

This clone is a singleton in its sample. The chain couples TRBV28 to TRBJ2-7; 8 positions match TRBD2. J gave up 2 bases and V 6 bases, and 9 bases lay outside the gene matches. Germline CDR1 MDHEN, CDR2 SYDVKM. The CDR3 runs to 15 residues. CDR3 in amino acids: CASRDHEAGAYEQYF. Written as DNA, the CDR3 is TGTGCCAGCAGAGACCACGAAGCGGGGGCCTACGAGCAGTACTTC.

This sequence joins TRBV11-3 and TRBJ1-1; D is unresolved. V lost 5 bases, J lost 1 base, and 14 bases lay in between. CDR1 and CDR2 (germline): SGHNT, YENEEA. This CDR3 region has 15 residues. As DNA, the CDR3 is TGTGCCAGCAGCGCCCCCGGGCCCGGGAACACTGAAGCTTTCTTT. It yields the protein CASSAPGPGNTEAFF.

This clone has a handful of counts. This chain joins TRBV19 and TRBJ2-7; D call uncertain. The CDR3 contains 14 residues. CDR1 is LNHDA and CDR2 is SQIVND in the germline V gene (reference sequence). Trimming took 7 bases from V and 1 from J, leaving 14 bases between them. The CDR3 DNA reads as TGTGCCAGTAAGGCAGGCCCTTCATCCTACGAGCAGTACTTC. Protein sequence: CASKAGPSSYEQYF.

This clone has more than one count but fewer than ten. The chain has TRBV10-2 and TRBJ1-3, with 7 bases matching TRBD1. V lost 8 bases and J lost 2; bases outside the gene matches: 3. This CDR3 is 13 amino acids long. The germline CDR1 and CDR2 sequences are WSHSY and SAAADI. The CDR3 nucleotides are TGCGCCAGCGCCGACAGGGCTGGAAACACCATATATTTT. Translating it yields CASADRAGNTIYF.

This clone was seen only a few times. The rearrangement uses TRBV7-2 and TRBJ1-5, with D possibly matching TRBD1 (6 bases). V lost 1 base to trimming and J lost 9 bases, with 13 bases between them. CDR1 and CDR2 (germline): SGHTA, FQGNSA. The CDR3 extends over 14 amino acids. For the CDR3, the DNA is TGTGCCAGCAGCTTAGGACAGGCCCCAGGGCCCCAGCATTTT. Its protein is CASSLGQAPGPQHF.

The V gene is TRBV2, the J gene TRBJ1-1; a weak D match, TRBD1 (6 bases). CDR3 length equals 14 residues. Looked up from germline, CDR1 is SNHLY and CDR2 is FYNNEI. The germline V and J ends were trimmed by 6 bases and 2 bases, with 13 bases remaining between them. The CDR3 bases are TGTGCCAGCAGGGGGAGGGGGATAAACACTGAAGCTTTCTTT. This sequence encodes CASRGRGINTEAFF. The entire variable domain, with the rest obtained from reference TRBV2 and TRBJ1-1, is as follows: EPEVTQTPSHQVTQMGQEVILRCVPISNHLYFYWYRQILGQKVEFLVSFYNNEISEKSEIFDDQFSVERPDGSNFTLKIRSTKLEDSAMYFCASRGRGINTEAFFGQGTRLTVV.

This clone was detected once. The chain couples TRBV30 to TRBJ1-2, with D unclear. With 2 bases removed from V and 0 bases from J, the gap between germline ends came to 4 bases. Germline values: CDR1 GTSNPN, CDR2 SVGIG (reference sequence). The CDR3 contains 12 residues. CDR3 bases: TGTGCCTGGAGTTCTGCTAACTATGGCTACACCTTC. Encoded protein: CAWSSANYGYTF.

The chain has TRBV5-4 and TRBJ2-1; D is undetermined. From germline, CDR1 is SGHNT and CDR2 YYREEE (reference sequence). This CDR3 contains 14 residues. Between the trimmed V and J ends, which lost 2 bases and 0 bases, there was a span of 6 bases. The CDR3 here is CASSFPASYNEQFF. CDR3 DNA: TGTGCCAGCAGCTTCCCCGCCTCCTACAATGAGCAGTTCTTC.

The chain employs TRBV9 and TRBJ1-6; 8 positions match TRBD1. The V gene end was trimmed by 3 bases and the J gene end by 7 bases; junction bases not matched to a gene: 6. This CDR3 is 15 amino acids long. Looked up from germline, CDR1 is SGDLS and CDR2 is YYNGEE. CDR3 nucleotides: TGTGCCAGCAGCGGAACGAGGACAGGGAATTCACCCCTCCACTTT. Its translation is CASSGTRTGNSPLHF. Together with reference TRBV9 and TRBJ1-6, the CDR3 gives the full variable domain: DSGVTQTPKHLITATGQRVTLRCSPRSGDLSVYWYQQSLDQGLQFLIQYYNGEERAKGNILERFSAQQFPDLHSELNLSSLELGDSALYFCASSGTRTGNSPLHFGNGTRLTVT.

V gene TRBV4-3 combines with J gene TRBJ2-4, with D perhaps TRBD1 or TRBD2 (5 bases each). V dropped 3 bases and J dropped 7 bases, with 22 bases sitting between them. The V gene's germline CDR1 is LGHNA and CDR2 YSLEER. This CDR3 contains 17 residues. The CDR3 reads CASSHSRGDVRRNIQYF. Here the CDR3 DNA reads TGCGCCAGCAGCCATTCGCGTGGGGACGTTAGACGGAACATTCAGTACTTC.

The chain carries TRBV5-1 and TRBJ1-4, with 10 bases fitting TRBD1. This CDR3 contains 16 residues. Unmatched junction bases numbered 9, after V lost 3 bases and J lost 7 bases. CDR1 SGHRS and CDR2 YFSETQ come from the germline V gene. The CDR3 here is CASSSTTGGRREKLFF. The CDR3 DNA follows: TGCGCCAGCAGCTCGACGACAGGGGGCCGACGTGAAAAACTGTTTTTT.

The V call is TRBV29-1, the J call TRBJ2-2, with 8 positions matching TRBD1. J gave up 1 base and V 7 bases, and 2 bases lay outside the gene matches. The germline CDR1 and CDR2 sequences are SQVTM and ANQGSEA. The length of the CDR3 is 13 residues. The CDR3 spells CSAGTGNTGELFF. The CDR3 DNA is TGCAGCGCCGGGACAGGGAACACCGGGGAGCTGTTTTTT.

The V call is TRBV7-6, the J call TRBJ2-5; D may be TRBD2 (6 bases). Trimming shortened V by 7 bases and J by 5 bases, and 11 bases separated the two germline ends. Germline V gene sequence: CDR1 SGHVS, CDR2 FNYEAQ. The CDR3 totals 12 residues. The CDR3 sequence is CASTLEGETQYF. The CDR3 region has the DNA TGTGCCAGCACCCTGGAGGGGGAGACCCAGTACTTC. Using reference TRBV7-6 and TRBJ2-5 for the parts outside the CDR3, the full variable domain is GAGVSQSPRYKVTKRGQDVALRCDPISGHVSLYWYRQALGQGPEFLTYFNYEAQQDKSGLPNDRFSAERPEGSISTLTIQRTEQRDSAMYRCASTLEGETQYFGPGTRLLVL.

This chain joins TRBV4-3 and TRBJ2-1; 9 positions agree with TRBD1. This CDR3 spans 17 amino acids. In germline, CDR1 is LGHNA, CDR2 YSLEER. The ends lost 0 bases at V and 7 bases at J; junction bases unmatched: 10. The CDR3 is CASSQDLPQGAKNEQFF. The DNA of the CDR3 is TGCGCCAGCAGCCAAGATCTTCCACAGGGGGCTAAGAATGAGCAGTTCTTC.

The V and J genes are TRBV6-5 and TRBJ1-2; possibly TRBD1 for D (5 bases). CDR1 and CDR2 (germline): MNHEY, SVGAGI. V was pared by 3 bases and J by 4 bases, with 15 bases between. This CDR3 contains 15 residues. The chain's CDR3 is CASSYSRGRSYGYTF. The CDR3 DNA reads as TGTGCCAGCAGTTATTCGCGGGGACGGAGCTATGGCTACACCTTC.

This sequence joins TRBV6-1 and TRBJ1-5, with a tentative D call TRBD1 (6 bases). Trimming stripped 4 bases from V and 4 bases from J, with 11 bases between. The CDR3 length is 14 residues. Germline V gene sequence: CDR1 MNHNS, CDR2 SASEGT. The CDR3 sequence is CASSGGGGNQPQHF. CDR3 nucleotide sequence: TGTGCCAGCAGTGGAGGAGGGGGGAATCAGCCCCAGCATTTT.

This clone was counted once. The rearrangement links TRBV7-9 to TRBJ2-1; 8 positions agree with TRBD1. The CDR3 sequence is 15 residues long. Germline V gene data show CDR1 as SEHNR and CDR2 as FQNEAQ (reference sequence). The V segment lost 7 bases and the J segment 1 base; nucleotides outside the gene matches: 6. CDR3 nucleotide sequence: TGTGCCAGCACCCCGGGACAGGTTTCCTACAATGAGCAGTTCTTC. Its protein is CASTPGQVSYNEQFF.

V is TRBV5-1 and J is TRBJ2-3; D is tentatively TRBD1 or TRBD2 (5 bases each). This CDR3 contains 13 residues. Looked up from germline, CDR1 is SGHRS and CDR2 is YFSETQ. The V end was cut by 6 bases, the J end by 3 bases, with 11 bases between. The CDR3 loop reads CASKEGETDTQYF. CDR3 nucleotides: TGCGCCAGCAAAGAAGGGGAGACAGATACGCAGTATTTT.

This chain uses TRBV11-3 with TRBJ2-1; possible D gene TRBD2, 5 bases. V lost 0 bases to trimming and J lost 4 bases, with 7 bases between them. From germline, CDR1 is SGHNT and CDR2 YENEEA. This CDR3 contains 14 residues. The CDR3 DNA reads as TGTGCCAGCAGCTTAGAGGGAGATTACAATGAGCAGTTCTTC. This translates into CASSLEGDYNEQFF.